Listed here are 25 T cell receptor beta chains from one sample, sequenced in a study of identical twins. Each CDR3 protein is one row after TCRdb ran MiXCR on the 5' RACE reads. The sample contains fewer than 550,000 distinct CDR3 sequences, around 15% of which appear only once. The same data also contributed to another study, on yellow fever vaccine responses in identical twins.

Sequencing was performed on CD4+ T cells sorted from blood. The source of these receptors is a woman under 30 in good health.

The chain is built from TRBV10-2 and TRBJ2-7; possibly TRBD1 for D (7 bases). Trimming cost V 7 bases and J 7 bases, with 14 bases left between them. Germline V CDR1 and CDR2: WSHSY, SAAADI. The CDR3 contains 12 residues. The CDR3 bases are TGCGCCAGCACCACAGGGGCGGGGGAGCAGTACTTC. This encodes CASTTGAGEQYF.

Only a few counts were recorded for this clonotype. The chain links TRBV4-3 to TRBJ2-7; D is ambiguous. The V and J ends lost 1 base and 1 base respectively, with 11 bases between them. CDR3 length: 15 residues. Germline CDR1 reads LGHNA; CDR2 reads YSLEER. The CDR3 DNA reads as TGCGCCAGCAGCCAAGGTCCACAGACATCCTACGAGCAGTACTTC. This gives the protein CASSQGPQTSYEQYF.

V is TRBV20-1 and J is TRBJ1-3; D call uncertain. Trimming stripped 3 bases from V and 3 bases from J, with 6 bases between. The CDR3 is 12 amino acids. Per the germline V gene, CDR1 is DFQATT and CDR2 is SNEGSKA (reference sequence). In DNA, the CDR3 is TGCAGTGCTAGTCGCCTTGGAAACACCATATATTTT. Encoded protein: CSASRLGNTIYF.

This clonotype turned up a few times. The rearrangement joins TRBV24-1 to TRBJ2-3, with 10 positions matching TRBD2. CDR1 and CDR2 from the germline V gene are KGHDR and SFDVKD. The CDR3 loop spans 16 amino acids. Trimming removed 3 bases from V and 5 bases from J; junction bases left unmatched: 7. CDR3 amino acids: CATSDTLAGVRDTQYF. The CDR3, as DNA: TGTGCCACCAGTGATACCCTAGCGGGAGTTAGAGATACGCAGTATTTT.

CDR3 region: CASSHTSDRGGYGYTF. The DNA for the CDR3 is TGTGCCAGCAGTCATACCTCGGACAGGGGAGGCTATGGCTACACCTTC. The rearrangement uses TRBV6-1 and TRBJ1-2, with TRBD1 identical over 9 bases. Trimming at V came to 5 bases and at J to 4 bases, leaving 11 bases not matched to a gene. The CDR3 totals 16 residues. CDR1 and CDR2 from the germline V gene are MNHNS and SASEGT.

This clonotype came up a few times. V usage is TRBV10-3 and J usage is TRBJ2-1, with 10 nucleotides matching TRBD2. CDR3 length: 13 residues. Germline-derived CDR1 and CDR2 are ENHRY and SYGVKD. After removal of 10 bases from V and 6 bases from J, the junction contained 6 bases not matched to a gene. Here the CDR3 DNA reads TGTGCCACCCTAGCGGGAGTGGCCAATGAGCAGTTCTTC. Its translation is CATLAGVANEQFF.

The genes are TRBV20-1 and TRBJ2-3, with 9 bases that match TRBD1. The V gene's germline CDR1 is DFQATT and CDR2 SNEGSKA (reference sequence). This CDR3 has 12 residues. V shed 8 bases, J shed 6 bases, and the junction held 6 bases outside the gene matches. CDR3 sequence (DNA): TGCAGTCCGATGGGGACAGGGGATACGCAGTATTTT. Encoded protein: CSPMGTGDTQYF.

This chain links TRBV28 with TRBJ2-7, with D uncertain. Per the germline V gene, CDR1 is MDHEN and CDR2 is SYDVKM. Trimming took off 2 bases at V and 1 base at J, with 18 bases between the two ends. The CDR3 has 17 amino acids. In DNA, the CDR3 is TGTGCCAGCAGTTTAGATCTCAATGGGGTTTTGTCCTACGAGCAGTACTTC. It specifies CASSLDLNGVLSYEQYF.

This clonotype was counted a few times. The chain recombines TRBV5-1 with TRBJ2-7; D call uncertain. V dropped 4 bases and J dropped 2 bases, with 10 bases sitting between them. The CDR3 length is 13 residues. The V gene's germline CDR1 is SGHRS and CDR2 YFSETQ. The CDR3 spells CASSLTPAYEQYF. In DNA form, the CDR3 reads TGCGCCAGCAGCCTAACTCCCGCCTACGAGCAGTACTTC.

The chain recombines TRBV5-4 with TRBJ2-1; D call uncertain. This CDR3 region has 12 residues. With 4 bases removed from V and 10 bases from J, the gap between germline ends came to 12 bases. CDR1 and CDR2 (germline): SGHNT, YYREEE (reference sequence). The CDR3 region has the DNA TGTGCCAGCAGCGCGGACGCCCGCGAGCAGTTCTTC. Its protein is CASSADAREQFF.

A few counts support this clonotype. The V and J genes are TRBV9 and TRBJ2-5; 9 bases are a match to TRBD2. Germline CDR1 reads SGDLS; CDR2 reads YYNGEE. Trimming cost V 3 bases and J 5 bases; bases outside gene matches: 8. The CDR3 is made up of 15 amino acids. Here the CDR3 reads CASSALAGRRETQYF. The DNA for the CDR3 is TGTGCCAGCAGCGCACTAGCGGGCCGGAGGGAGACCCAGTACTTC.

This clonotype occurred a few times. J is TRBJ1-1 and V is TRBV7-9; possible D gene TRBD1, 6 bases. Germline V lookup: CDR1 SEHNR, CDR2 FQNEAQ (reference sequence). Trimming took off 7 bases at V and 4 bases at J, with 13 bases between the two ends. The length of the CDR3 is 13 residues. CDR3 nucleotides: TGTGCCAGCACCTTGGGGGGGCCCACTGAAGCTTTCTTT. It is translated as CASTLGGPTEAFF.

This clonotype came up a few times. The genes are TRBV11-3 and TRBJ2-7, with D uncertain. Germline values: CDR1 SGHNT, CDR2 YENEEA. V was clipped by 1 base and J by 2 bases, with 9 bases between them. This CDR3 has 14 residues. The DNA for the CDR3 is TGTGCCAGCAGCTTAGGTCCGCCCCCCTACGAGCAGTACTTC. It specifies CASSLGPPPYEQYF.

This clonotype was seen repeatedly, ten times or more. V usage is TRBV20-1 and J usage is TRBJ2-2, with 12 bases matching TRBD1. CDR3 size: 14 residues. V dropped 6 bases and J dropped 6; count of bases not matched to a gene: 5. In germline, CDR1 is DFQATT, CDR2 SNEGSKA (reference sequence). CDR3 in amino acids: CSAEGQGASGELFF. The CDR3 DNA reads TGCAGTGCGGAGGGACAGGGGGCTTCCGGGGAGCTGTTTTTT.

The chain links TRBV5-5 to TRBJ2-7; no firm D call. The CDR3 contains 13 residues. Germline CDR1 and CDR2: SGHKS and YYEKEE (reference sequence). V gave up 4 bases and J gave up 0 bases, with 8 bases separating them. CDR3 DNA: TGTGCCAGCAGCCCTCGGCACTCCTACGAGCAGTACTTC. It specifies CASSPRHSYEQYF.

This clonotype was counted a few times. This rearrangement joins TRBV5-5 to TRBJ1-1, with 7 bases matching TRBD1. Per germline, CDR1 SGHKS and CDR2 YYEKEE (reference sequence). The trim removed 4 bases at V and 4 bases at J, leaving 13 bases unmatched. This CDR3 region has 16 residues. The CDR3 loop reads CASSRDTDRDGTEAFF. CDR3 nucleotide sequence: TGTGCCAGCAGCCGAGATACCGACAGGGACGGCACTGAAGCTTTCTTT.

The chain links TRBV3-1 to TRBJ1-5; D remains ambiguous. The CDR3 is 13 amino acids. Germline V gives CDR1 LGHDT, CDR2 YNNKEL (reference sequence). The V and J ends lost 1 base and 6 bases respectively, with 7 bases between them. The CDR3, as DNA: TGTGCCAGCAGCCAAGGCCTCGTTCAGCCCCAGCATTTT. It codes for CASSQGLVQPQHF.

This clonotype has a single count. The CDR3 DNA reads TGTGCCAGCAGTCTGGGACTAGGCGGGCAGTTCTTC. Translation: CASSLGLGGQFF. The chain uses TRBV28 and TRBJ2-1, with 8 bases matching TRBD2. Germline loops: CDR1 MDHEN, CDR2 SYDVKM. The CDR3 is 12 residues long. The V gene end was trimmed by 5 bases and the J gene end by 12 bases; junction bases not matched to a gene: 6.

This clonotype was seen a handful of times. The J gene is TRBJ2-7, the V gene TRBV28, with 8 bases aligning to TRBD2. Germline V gene lookup returns CDR1 MDHEN and CDR2 SYDVKM. V lost 6 bases, J lost 5 bases, and 15 bases stayed unmatched. The length of the CDR3 is 16 residues. The CDR3 region is CASSPKYGGRNNEQYF. In DNA form, the CDR3 reads TGTGCCAGCAGCCCGAAGTACGGCGGGAGGAACAACGAGCAGTACTTC.

The J gene is TRBJ2-7, the V gene TRBV5-1; 9 nucleotides align to TRBD1. This CDR3 region has 15 residues. The germline V gene has CDR1 SGHRS and CDR2 YFSETQ. V trimming: 2 bases; J trimming: 4 bases; junction bases outside the gene matches: 7. The CDR3 nucleotides are TGCGCCAGCAGCTTTACCGGGACAGGGTTATACGAGCAGTACTTC. This translates into CASSFTGTGLYEQYF.

CDR3 sequence reads: CSALSGGGQETQYF. CDR3 sequence (DNA): TGCAGTGCACTTAGCGGGGGGGGCCAAGAGACCCAGTACTTC. This chain uses TRBV20-1 with TRBJ2-5; 11 nucleotides match TRBD2. V lost 6 bases and J lost 1; bases outside the gene matches: 4. Germline values: CDR1 DFQATT, CDR2 SNEGSKA (reference sequence). The CDR3 contains 14 residues.

This chain uses TRBV7-2 with TRBJ2-1; D not resolved. The CDR3 extends over 14 amino acids. The germline V gene has CDR1 SGHTA and CDR2 FQGNSA. The ends were cut back, 5 bases at V and 4 bases at J, with 12 bases in the middle. Written as DNA, the CDR3 is TGTGCCAGCAGCCCCGGCCGGGCTTACAATGAGCAGTTCTTC. Translated: CASSPGRAYNEQFF.

This sequence joins TRBV2 and TRBJ2-2, with 10 nucleotides matching TRBD1. The ends lost 6 bases at V and 5 bases at J; junction bases unmatched: 6. The germline V gene has CDR1 SNHLY and CDR2 FYNNEI. CDR3 length equals 15 residues. The CDR3 protein is CASSGQGVGTGELFF. The DNA of the CDR3 is TGTGCCAGCAGCGGACAGGGGGTAGGGACCGGGGAGCTGTTTTTT.

The chain links TRBV28 to TRBJ1-6; the D is unclear. Trimming left V 2 bases short and J 14 bases short, with 22 bases between. This CDR3 contains 16 residues. Germline CDR1 is MDHEN and CDR2 is SYDVKM. The CDR3 DNA is TGTGCCAGCAGTTTAGGAACCCTGAATTGGGAATCCACCCTCCACTTT. Its translation: CASSLGTLNWESTLHF.

This clonotype was seen more than once but under ten times. The chain carries TRBV29-1 and TRBJ2-7; 10 bases align to TRBD1. The junction had 13 bases not matched to a gene; V was cut back by 7 bases and J by 7 bases. The CDR3 covers 14 residues. The germline CDR1 and CDR2 sequences are SQVTM and ANQGSEA. CDR3 protein: CSAQGTGVPEEQYF. For the CDR3, the DNA is TGCAGCGCCCAAGGGACAGGGGTCCCGGAGGAGCAGTACTTC.